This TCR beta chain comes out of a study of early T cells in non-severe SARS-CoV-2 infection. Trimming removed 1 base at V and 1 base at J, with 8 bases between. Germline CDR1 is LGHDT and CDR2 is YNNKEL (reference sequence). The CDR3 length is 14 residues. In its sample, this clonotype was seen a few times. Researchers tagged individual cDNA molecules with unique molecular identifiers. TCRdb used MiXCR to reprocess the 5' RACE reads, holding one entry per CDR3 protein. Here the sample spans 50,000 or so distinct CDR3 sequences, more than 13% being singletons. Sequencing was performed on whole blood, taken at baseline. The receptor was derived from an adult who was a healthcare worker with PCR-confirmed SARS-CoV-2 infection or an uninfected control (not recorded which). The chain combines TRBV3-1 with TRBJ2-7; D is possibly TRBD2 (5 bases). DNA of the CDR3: TGTGCCAGCAGCCAAGGAGGGATATCCTACGAGCAGTACTTC. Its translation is CASSQGGISYEQYF.